This T cell receptor (beta chain) was documented in a study of resident and recirculating memory T cells in vitiligo. Study background: Each patient gave two lesional and two nonlesional epidermal shave biopsies, plus PBMCs.

The method was immunoSEQ multiplex PCR; TCRdb's version includes in-frame clones alone and lacks a portion of them. This repertoire shows 75,000 to 95,000 clones, roughly 94% found once; its top ten account for 5%. The sequenced material came from blood. The TCR was taken from a male donor with vitiligo.

This CDR3 reads CASSSGGEQYF. The CDR3 DNA sequence: TGTGCCAGCAGTTCAGGGGGCGAGCAGTACTTC. This rearrangement joins TRBV28 to TRBJ2-7; 7 bases align to TRBD1. This CDR3 contains 11 residues. Germline values: CDR1 MDHEN, CDR2 SYDVKM. J lost 6 bases, V lost 4 bases, and 0 bases had no gene match.